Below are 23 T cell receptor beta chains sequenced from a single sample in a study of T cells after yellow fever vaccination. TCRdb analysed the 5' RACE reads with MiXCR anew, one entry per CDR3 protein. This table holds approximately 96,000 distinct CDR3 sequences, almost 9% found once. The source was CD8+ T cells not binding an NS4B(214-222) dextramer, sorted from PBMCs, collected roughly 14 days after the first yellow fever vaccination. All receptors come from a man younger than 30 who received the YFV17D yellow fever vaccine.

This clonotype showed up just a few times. The CDR3 here is CSASPQGGFPEQYV. The CDR3 DNA follows: TGCAGTGCTAGCCCGCAGGGTGGGTTTCCCGAGCAGTACGTC. The chain links TRBV20-1 to TRBJ2-7; tentatively, D is TRBD1 (5 bases). Trimming took off 3 bases at V and 6 bases at J, with 18 bases between the two ends. There are 14 residues in the CDR3. Germline loops: CDR1 DFQATT, CDR2 SNEGSKA (reference sequence).

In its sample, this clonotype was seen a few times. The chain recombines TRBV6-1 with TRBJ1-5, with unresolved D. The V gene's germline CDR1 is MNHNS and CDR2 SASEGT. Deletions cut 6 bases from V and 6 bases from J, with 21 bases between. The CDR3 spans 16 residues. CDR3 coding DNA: TGTGCCAGCAGCCCTTCAGTCGCCGGGAAGGTTCAGCCCCAGCATTTT. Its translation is CASSPSVAGKVQPQHF.

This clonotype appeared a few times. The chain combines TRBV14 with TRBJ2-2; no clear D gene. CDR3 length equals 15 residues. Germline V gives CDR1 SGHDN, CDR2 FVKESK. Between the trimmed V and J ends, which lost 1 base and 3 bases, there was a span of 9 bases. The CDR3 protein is CASSQVPGDTGELFF. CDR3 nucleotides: TGTGCCAGCAGCCAAGTTCCAGGAGACACCGGGGAGCTGTTTTTT.

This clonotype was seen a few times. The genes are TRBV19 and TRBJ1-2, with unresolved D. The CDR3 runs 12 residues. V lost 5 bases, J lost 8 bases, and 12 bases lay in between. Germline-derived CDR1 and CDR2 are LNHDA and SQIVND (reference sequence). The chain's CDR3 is CASSGQNGGYTF. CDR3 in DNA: TGTGCCAGTAGTGGGCAAAATGGAGGCTACACCTTC. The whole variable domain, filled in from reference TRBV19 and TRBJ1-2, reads DGGITQSPKYLFRKEGQNVTLSCEQNLNHDAMYWYRQDPGQGLRLIYYSQIVNDFQKGDIAEGYSVSREKKESFPLTVTSAQKNPTAFYLCASSGQNGGYTFGSGTRLTVV.

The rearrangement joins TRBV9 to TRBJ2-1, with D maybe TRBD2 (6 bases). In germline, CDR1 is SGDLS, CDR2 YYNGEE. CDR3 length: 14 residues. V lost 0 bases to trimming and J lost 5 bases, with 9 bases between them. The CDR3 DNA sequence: TGTGCCAGCAGCGTAGGGACTAACGACAATGAGCAGTTCTTC. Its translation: CASSVGTNDNEQFF.

CDR3 DNA sequence: TGCAGTGCTAGGTCGGACGGGGGGACGCCATTCCCTGGAAACACCATATATTTT. It yields the protein CSARSDGGTPFPGNTIYF. This chain uses TRBV20-1 with TRBJ1-3, with D perhaps TRBD1 (5 bases). Trimming removed 3 bases at V and 2 bases at J, with 23 bases between. CDR3 size: 18 residues. Germline-derived CDR1 and CDR2 are DFQATT and SNEGSKA (reference sequence).

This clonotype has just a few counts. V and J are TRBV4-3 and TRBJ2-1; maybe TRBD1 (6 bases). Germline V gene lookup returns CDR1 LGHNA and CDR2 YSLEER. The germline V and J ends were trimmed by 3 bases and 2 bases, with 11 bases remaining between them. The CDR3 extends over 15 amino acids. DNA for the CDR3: TGCGCCAGCAGCCAGGGGGCACACCCCTACAATGAGCAGTTCTTC. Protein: CASSQGAHPYNEQFF.

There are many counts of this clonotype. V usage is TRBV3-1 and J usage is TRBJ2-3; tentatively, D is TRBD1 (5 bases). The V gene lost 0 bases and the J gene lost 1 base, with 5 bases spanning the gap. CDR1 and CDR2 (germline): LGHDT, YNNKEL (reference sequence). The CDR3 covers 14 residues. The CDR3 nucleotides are TGTGCCAGCAGCCAAGACAGGGGCACAGATACGCAGTATTTT. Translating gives CASSQDRGTDTQYF.

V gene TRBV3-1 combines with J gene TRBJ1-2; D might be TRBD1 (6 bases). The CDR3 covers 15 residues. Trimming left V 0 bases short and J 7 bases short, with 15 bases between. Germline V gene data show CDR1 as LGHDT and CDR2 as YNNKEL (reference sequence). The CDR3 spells CASSQDRQVLVGYTF. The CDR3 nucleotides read TGTGCCAGCAGCCAAGATAGACAGGTTCTCGTTGGCTACACCTTC. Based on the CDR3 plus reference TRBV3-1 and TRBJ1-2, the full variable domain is DTAVSQTPKYLVTQMGNDKSIKCEQNLGHDTMYWYKQDSKKFLKIMFSYNNKELIINETVPNRFSPKSPDKAHLNLHINSLELGDSAVYFCASSQDRQVLVGYTFGSGTRLTVV.

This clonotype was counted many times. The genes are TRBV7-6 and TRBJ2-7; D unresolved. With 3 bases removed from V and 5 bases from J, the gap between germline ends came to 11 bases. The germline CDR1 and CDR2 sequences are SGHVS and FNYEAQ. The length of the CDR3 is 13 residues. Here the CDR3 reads CASSFGPNNEQYV. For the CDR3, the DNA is TGTGCCAGCAGCTTTGGACCAAACAACGAGCAGTACGTC.

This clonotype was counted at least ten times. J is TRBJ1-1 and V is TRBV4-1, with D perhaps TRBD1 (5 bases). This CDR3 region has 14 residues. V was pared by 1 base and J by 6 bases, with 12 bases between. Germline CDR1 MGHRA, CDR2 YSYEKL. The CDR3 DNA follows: TGCGCCAGCAGCCAAGTGGACCGGGGCGCTGAAGCTTTCTTT. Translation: CASSQVDRGAEAFF.

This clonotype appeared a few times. The CDR3 DNA sequence: TGTGCCAGCAGCACTAGCGGGGCCCCTGAGCAGTTCTTC. Translation gives CASSTSGAPEQFF. This chain joins TRBV11-2 and TRBJ2-1, with 10 bases fitting TRBD2. V trimming: 5 bases; J trimming: 9 bases; junction bases outside the gene matches: 4. The V gene's germline CDR1 is SGHAT and CDR2 FQNNGV. The CDR3 runs to 13 residues. Full variable domain (missing parts from reference TRBV11-2 and TRBJ2-1): EAGVAQSPRYKIIEKRQSVAFWCNPISGHATLYWYQQILGQGPKLLIQFQNNGVVDDSQLPKDRFSAERLKGVDSTLKIQPAKLEDSAVYLCASSTSGAPEQFFGPGTRLTVL.

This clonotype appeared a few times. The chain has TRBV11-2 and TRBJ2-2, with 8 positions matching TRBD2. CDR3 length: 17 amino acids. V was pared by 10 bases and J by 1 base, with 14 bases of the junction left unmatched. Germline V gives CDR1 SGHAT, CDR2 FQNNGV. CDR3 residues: CATPKTGGGLNTGELFF. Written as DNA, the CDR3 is TGTGCCACCCCTAAGACGGGGGGGGGGTTGAACACCGGGGAGCTGTTTTTT.

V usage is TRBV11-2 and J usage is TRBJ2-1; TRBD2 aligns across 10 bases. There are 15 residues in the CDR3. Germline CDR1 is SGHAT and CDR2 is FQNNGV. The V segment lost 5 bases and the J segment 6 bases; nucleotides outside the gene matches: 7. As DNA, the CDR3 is TGTGCCAGCAGCCCTCCGAGCGGGGGGGCCAATGAGCAGTTCTTC. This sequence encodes CASSPPSGGANEQFF.

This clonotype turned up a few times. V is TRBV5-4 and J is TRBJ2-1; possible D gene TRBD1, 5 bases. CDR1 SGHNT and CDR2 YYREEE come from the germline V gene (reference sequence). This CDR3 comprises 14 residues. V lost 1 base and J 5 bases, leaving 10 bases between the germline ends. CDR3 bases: TGTGCCAGCAGCTTGACAGGCCGGAACAATGAGCAGTTCTTC. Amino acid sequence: CASSLTGRNNEQFF.

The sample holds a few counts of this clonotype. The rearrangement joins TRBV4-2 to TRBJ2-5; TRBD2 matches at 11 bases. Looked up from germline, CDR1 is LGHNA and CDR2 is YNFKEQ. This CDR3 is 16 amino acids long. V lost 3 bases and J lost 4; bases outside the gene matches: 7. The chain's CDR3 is CASSQASGGRGETQYF. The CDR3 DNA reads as TGTGCCAGCAGCCAGGCTAGCGGGGGGCGGGGAGAGACCCAGTACTTC.

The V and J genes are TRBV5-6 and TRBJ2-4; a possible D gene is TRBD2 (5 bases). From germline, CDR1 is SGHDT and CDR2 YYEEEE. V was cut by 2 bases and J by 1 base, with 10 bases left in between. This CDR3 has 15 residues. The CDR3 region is CASSFMRAAKNIQYF. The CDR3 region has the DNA TGTGCCAGCAGCTTTATGAGGGCGGCCAAAAACATTCAGTACTTC.

This CDR3 reads CAWIPPTSGAQETQYF. Here the CDR3 DNA reads TGTGCCTGGATCCCCCCGACTAGCGGGGCCCAAGAGACCCAGTACTTC. The gene calls are TRBV30 and TRBJ2-5, with 11 nucleotides matching TRBD2. Trimming at V came to 4 bases and at J to 1 base, leaving 8 bases not matched to a gene. The CDR3 runs 16 residues. CDR1 is GTSNPN, CDR2 SVGIG, per germline (reference sequence).

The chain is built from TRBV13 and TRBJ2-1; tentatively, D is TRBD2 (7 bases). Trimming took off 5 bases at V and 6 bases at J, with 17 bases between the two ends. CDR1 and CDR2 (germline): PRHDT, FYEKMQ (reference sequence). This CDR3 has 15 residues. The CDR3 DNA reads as TGTGCCAGCAGCCCACGCGCGGGGGCCGGCAATGAGCAGTTCTTC. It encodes CASSPRAGAGNEQFF. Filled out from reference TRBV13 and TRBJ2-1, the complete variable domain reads AAGVIQSPRHLIKEKRETATLKCYPIPRHDTVYWYQQGPGQDPQFLISFYEKMQSDKGSIPDRFSAQQFSDYHSELNMSSLELGDSALYFCASSPRAGAGNEQFFGPGTRLTVL.

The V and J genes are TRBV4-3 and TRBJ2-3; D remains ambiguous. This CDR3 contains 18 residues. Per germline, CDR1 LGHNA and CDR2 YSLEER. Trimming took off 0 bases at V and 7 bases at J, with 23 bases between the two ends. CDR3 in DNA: TGCGCCAGCAGCCAAGATCATTACAAGGGTCGACTCCACCATACGCAGTATTTT. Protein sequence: CASSQDHYKGRLHHTQYF.

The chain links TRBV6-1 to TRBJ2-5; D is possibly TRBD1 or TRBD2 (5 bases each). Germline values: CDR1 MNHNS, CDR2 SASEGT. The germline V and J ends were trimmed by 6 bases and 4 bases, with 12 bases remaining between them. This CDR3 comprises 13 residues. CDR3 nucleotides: TGTGCCAGCAGGAGGGGCCTCCCAGAGACCCAGTACTTC. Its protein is CASRRGLPETQYF.

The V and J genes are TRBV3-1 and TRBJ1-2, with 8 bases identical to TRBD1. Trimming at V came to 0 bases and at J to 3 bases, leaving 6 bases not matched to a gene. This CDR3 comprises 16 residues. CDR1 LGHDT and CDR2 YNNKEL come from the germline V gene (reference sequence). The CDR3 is CASSQDRTGIYYGYTF. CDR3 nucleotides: TGTGCCAGCAGCCAAGATAGGACAGGGATTTACTATGGCTACACCTTC.

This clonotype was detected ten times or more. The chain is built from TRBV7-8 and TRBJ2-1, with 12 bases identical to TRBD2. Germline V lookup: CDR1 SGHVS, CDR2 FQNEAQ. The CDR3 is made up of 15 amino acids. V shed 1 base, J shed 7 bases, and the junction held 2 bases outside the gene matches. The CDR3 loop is CASSLGTSGANEQFF. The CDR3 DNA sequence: TGTGCCAGCAGCTTAGGGACTAGCGGGGCGAATGAGCAGTTCTTC.